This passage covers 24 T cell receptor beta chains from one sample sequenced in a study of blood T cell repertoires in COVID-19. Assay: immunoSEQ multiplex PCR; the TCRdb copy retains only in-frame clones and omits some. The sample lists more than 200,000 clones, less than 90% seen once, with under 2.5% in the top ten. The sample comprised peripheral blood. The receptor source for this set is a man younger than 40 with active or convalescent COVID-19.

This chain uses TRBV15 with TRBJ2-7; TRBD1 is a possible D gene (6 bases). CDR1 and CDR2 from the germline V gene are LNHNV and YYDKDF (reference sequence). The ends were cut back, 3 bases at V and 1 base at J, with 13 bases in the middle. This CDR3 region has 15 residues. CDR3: CATSSQWTESYEQYF. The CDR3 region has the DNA TGTGCCACCAGCAGCCAGTGGACAGAGTCCTACGAGCAGTACTTC.

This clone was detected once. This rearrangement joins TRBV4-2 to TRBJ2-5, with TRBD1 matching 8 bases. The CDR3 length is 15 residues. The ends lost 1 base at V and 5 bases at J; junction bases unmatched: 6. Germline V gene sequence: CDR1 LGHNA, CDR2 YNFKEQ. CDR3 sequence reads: CASSQGTGKGETQYF. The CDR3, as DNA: TGTGCCAGCAGCCAAGGGACAGGGAAGGGGGAGACCCAGTACTTC.

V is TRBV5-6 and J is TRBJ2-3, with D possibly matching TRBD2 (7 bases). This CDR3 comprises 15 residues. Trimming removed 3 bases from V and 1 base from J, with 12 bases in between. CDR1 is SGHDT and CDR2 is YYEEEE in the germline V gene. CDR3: CASSSWEGGTDTQYF. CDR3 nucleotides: TGTGCCAGCAGCTCTTGGGAGGGGGGCACAGATACGCAGTATTTT.

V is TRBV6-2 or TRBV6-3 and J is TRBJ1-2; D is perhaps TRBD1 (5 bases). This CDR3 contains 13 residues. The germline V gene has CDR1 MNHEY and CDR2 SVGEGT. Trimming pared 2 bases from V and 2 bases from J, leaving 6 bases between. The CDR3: CASSYDSNYGYTF. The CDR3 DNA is TGTGCCAGCAGTTACGACAGCAACTATGGCTACACCTTC.

For the CDR3, the DNA is TGTGCCTGGAGCCGCGGGGGGGGATCCTACGAGCAGTACTTC. Translation: CAWSRGGGSYEQYF. V is TRBV30 and J is TRBJ2-7, with TRBD2 matching 9 bases. This CDR3 is built from 14 residues. CDR1 GTSNPN and CDR2 SVGIG come from the germline V gene (reference sequence). V dropped 3 bases and J dropped 1; count of bases not matched to a gene: 4.

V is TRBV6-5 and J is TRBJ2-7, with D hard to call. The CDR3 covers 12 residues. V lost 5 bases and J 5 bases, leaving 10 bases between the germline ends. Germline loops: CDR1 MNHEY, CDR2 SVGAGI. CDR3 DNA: TGTGCCAGCAGTAGCTACTTTGACGAGCAGTACTTC. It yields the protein CASSSYFDEQYF.

The CDR3 DNA is TGTGCCAGCAGCGTAGCGGAGGGGAGGGGCGACTATGGCTACACCTTC. Translation gives CASSVAEGRGDYGYTF. This chain connects TRBV9 to TRBJ1-2, with D maybe TRBD1 (5 bases). The CDR3 length is 16 residues. V dropped 0 bases and J dropped 3 bases, with 15 bases sitting between them. Germline V gene data show CDR1 as SGDLS and CDR2 as YYNGEE.

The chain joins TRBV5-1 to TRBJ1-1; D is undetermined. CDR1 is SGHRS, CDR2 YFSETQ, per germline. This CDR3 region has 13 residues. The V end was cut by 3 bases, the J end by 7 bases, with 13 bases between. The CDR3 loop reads CASSSLLGGEAFF. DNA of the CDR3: TGCGCCAGCAGCTCCCTCTTAGGCGGTGAAGCTTTCTTT.

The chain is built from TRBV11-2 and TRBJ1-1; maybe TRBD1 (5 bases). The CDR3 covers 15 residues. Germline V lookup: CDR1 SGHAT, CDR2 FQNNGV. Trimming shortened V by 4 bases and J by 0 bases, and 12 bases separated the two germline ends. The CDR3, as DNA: TGTGCCAGCAGCTCCACATCAGGGTTGAACACTGAAGCTTTCTTT. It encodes CASSSTSGLNTEAFF. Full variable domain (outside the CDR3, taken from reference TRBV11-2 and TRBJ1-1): EAGVAQSPRYKIIEKRQSVAFWCNPISGHATLYWYQQILGQGPKLLIQFQNNGVVDDSQLPKDRFSAERLKGVDSTLKIQPAKLEDSAVYLCASSSTSGLNTEAFFGQGTRLTVV.

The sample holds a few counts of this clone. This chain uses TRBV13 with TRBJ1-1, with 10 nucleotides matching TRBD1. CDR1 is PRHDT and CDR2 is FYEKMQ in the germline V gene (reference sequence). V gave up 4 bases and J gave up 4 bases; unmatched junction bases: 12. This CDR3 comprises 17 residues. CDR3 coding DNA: TGTGCCAGCAGCTACCCCGACAGGGGGCAGTTCGGCACTGAAGCTTTCTTT. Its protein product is CASSYPDRGQFGTEAFF. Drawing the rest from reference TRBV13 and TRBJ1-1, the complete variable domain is AAGVIQSPRHLIKEKRETATLKCYPIPRHDTVYWYQQGPGQDPQFLISFYEKMQSDKGSIPDRFSAQQFSDYHSELNMSSLELGDSALYFCASSYPDRGQFGTEAFFGQGTRLTVV.

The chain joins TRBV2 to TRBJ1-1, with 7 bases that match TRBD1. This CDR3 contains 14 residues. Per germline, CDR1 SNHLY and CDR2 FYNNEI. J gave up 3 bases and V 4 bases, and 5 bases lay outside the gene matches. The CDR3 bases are TGTGCCAGCAGTGGCAAGGGGGCATACACTGAAGCTTTCTTT. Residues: CASSGKGAYTEAFF. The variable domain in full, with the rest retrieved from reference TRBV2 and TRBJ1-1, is EPEVTQTPSHQVTQMGQEVILRCVPISNHLYFYWYRQILGQKVEFLVSFYNNEISEKSEIFDDQFSVERPDGSNFTLKIRSTKLEDSAMYFCASSGKGAYTEAFFGQGTRLTVV.

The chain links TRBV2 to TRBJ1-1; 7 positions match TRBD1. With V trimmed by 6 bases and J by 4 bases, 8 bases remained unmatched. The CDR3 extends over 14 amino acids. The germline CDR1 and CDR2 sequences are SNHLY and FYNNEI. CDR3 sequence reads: CASRDRVRSTEAFF. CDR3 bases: TGTGCCAGCAGAGACAGGGTTCGTAGCACTGAAGCTTTCTTT.

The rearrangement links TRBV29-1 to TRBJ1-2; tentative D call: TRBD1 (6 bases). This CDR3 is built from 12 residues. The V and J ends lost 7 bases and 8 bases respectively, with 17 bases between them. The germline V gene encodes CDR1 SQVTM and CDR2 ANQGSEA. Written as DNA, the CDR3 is TGCAGCGCACCACTGGACAGTTTCGGCTACACCTTC. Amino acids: CSAPLDSFGYTF.

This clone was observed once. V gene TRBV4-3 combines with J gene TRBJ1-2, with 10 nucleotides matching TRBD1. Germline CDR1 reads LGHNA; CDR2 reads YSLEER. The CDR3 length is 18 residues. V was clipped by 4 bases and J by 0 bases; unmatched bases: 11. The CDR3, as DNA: TGCGCCAGCAGCCTAAAATCCGGGACAGGGGTATCTAACTATGGCTACACCTTC. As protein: CASSLKSGTGVSNYGYTF.

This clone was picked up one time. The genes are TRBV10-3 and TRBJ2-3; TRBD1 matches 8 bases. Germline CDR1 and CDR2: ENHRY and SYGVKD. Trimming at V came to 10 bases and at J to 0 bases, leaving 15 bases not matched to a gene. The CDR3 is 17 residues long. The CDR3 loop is CATKSRDRRASTDTQYF. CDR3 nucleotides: TGTGCCACGAAGTCCCGGGACAGGCGTGCTAGCACAGATACGCAGTATTTT.

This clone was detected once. The chain's CDR3 is CSVESSGGNYEQYF. The CDR3 DNA is TGCAGCGTTGAGTCTAGCGGGGGGAACTACGAGCAGTACTTC. This sequence joins TRBV29-1 and TRBJ2-7; TRBD2 matches 11 bases. CDR3 length: 14 amino acids. Germline V CDR1 and CDR2: SQVTM, ANQGSEA. V lost 3 bases, J lost 3 bases, and 4 bases stayed unmatched.

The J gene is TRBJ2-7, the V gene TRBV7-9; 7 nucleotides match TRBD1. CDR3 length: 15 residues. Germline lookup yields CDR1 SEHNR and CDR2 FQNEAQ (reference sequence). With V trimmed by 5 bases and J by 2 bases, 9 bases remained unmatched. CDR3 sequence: CASSDTGQAAYEQYF. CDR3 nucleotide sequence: TGTGCCAGCAGCGACACTGGACAGGCCGCCTACGAGCAGTACTTC.

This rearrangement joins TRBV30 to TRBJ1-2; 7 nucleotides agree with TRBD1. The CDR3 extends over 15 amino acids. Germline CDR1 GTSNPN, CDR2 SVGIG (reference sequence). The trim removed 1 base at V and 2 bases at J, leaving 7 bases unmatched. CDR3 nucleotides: TGTGCCTGGAGTGGGGACAGCTGGGGGAACTATGGCTACACCTTC. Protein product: CAWSGDSWGNYGYTF.

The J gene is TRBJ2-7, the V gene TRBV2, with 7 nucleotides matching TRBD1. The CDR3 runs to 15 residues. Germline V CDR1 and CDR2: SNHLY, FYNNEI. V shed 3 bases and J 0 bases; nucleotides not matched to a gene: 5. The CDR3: CASSDATGRSYEQYF. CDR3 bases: TGTGCCAGCAGTGATGCGACAGGGCGCTCCTACGAGCAGTACTTC.

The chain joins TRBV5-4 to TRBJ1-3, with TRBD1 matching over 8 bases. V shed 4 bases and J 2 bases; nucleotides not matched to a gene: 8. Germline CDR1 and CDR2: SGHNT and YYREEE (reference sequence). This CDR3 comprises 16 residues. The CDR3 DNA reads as TGTGCCAGCAGCATTAGGACAGGGCCGACTGGAAACACCATATATTTT. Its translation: CASSIRTGPTGNTIYF.

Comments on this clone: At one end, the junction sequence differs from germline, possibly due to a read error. The CDR3 DNA reads TGCGCCCGCAGCCGCGCCGGGGGGGTGGATGGCTACACCTTC. This sequence encodes CARSRAGGVDGYTF. This chain links TRBV5-1 with TRBJ1-2, with D tentatively TRBD1 (5 bases). The CDR3 has 14 residues. Germline V gives CDR1 SGHRS, CDR2 YFSETQ.

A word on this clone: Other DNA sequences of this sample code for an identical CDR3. In DNA, the CDR3 is TGTGCCAGCAGCTTAGGCGGAACCGGGGAGCTGTTTTTT. Translating gives CASSLGGTGELFF. The rearrangement links TRBV7-2 to TRBJ2-2; D remains unclear. Germline V CDR1 and CDR2: SGHTA, FQGNSA. Trimming shortened V by 1 base and J by 5 bases, and 5 bases separated the two germline ends. The CDR3 has 13 amino acids.

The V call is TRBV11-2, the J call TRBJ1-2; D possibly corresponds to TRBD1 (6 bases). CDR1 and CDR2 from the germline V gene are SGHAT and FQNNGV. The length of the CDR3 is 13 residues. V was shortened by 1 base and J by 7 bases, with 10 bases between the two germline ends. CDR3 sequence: CASSLVRGSGYTF. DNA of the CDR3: TGTGCCAGCAGCTTAGTCAGGGGTAGTGGCTACACCTTC.

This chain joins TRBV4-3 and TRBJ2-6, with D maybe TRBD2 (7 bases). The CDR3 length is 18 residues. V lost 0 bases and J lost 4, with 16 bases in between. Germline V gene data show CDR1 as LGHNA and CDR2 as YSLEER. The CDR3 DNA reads TGCGCCAGCAGCCAAGACCCGGGGGGCGCCTCAGGGGCCAACGTCCTGACTTTC. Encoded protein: CASSQDPGGASGANVLTF.